The 30 T cell receptor beta chains below come from one sample, sequenced in a study of shared clonotypes between healthy human individuals. Assay used: immunoSEQ multiplex PCR; TCRdb lists only in-frame clones, some missing. The profile shows roughly 490,000 clones, 65% to 80% of them singletons. The specimen sequenced was PBMCs. These receptors were collected from a woman in her forties in good health. Some clones in this sample may be carry-over from other donors' samples.

This rearrangement joins TRBV4-1 to TRBJ2-7, with D perhaps TRBD2 (6 bases). The germline CDR1 and CDR2 sequences are MGHRA and YSYEKL. The CDR3 contains 15 residues. V lost 5 bases, J lost 4 bases, and 18 bases lay in between. CDR3 in amino acids: CASSYTRDSQYEQYF. CDR3 bases: TGCGCCAGCAGCTATACCCGGGACTCCCAGTACGAGCAGTACTTC.

The CDR3 region has the DNA TGTGCCAGCAGTGATAGACTCGGGGTTGATCAGCCCCAGCATTTT. Translated, it gives CASSDRLGVDQPQHF. J is TRBJ1-5 and V is TRBV2; D unresolved. The CDR3 has 15 residues. Per germline, CDR1 SNHLY and CDR2 FYNNEI. Trimming took off 3 bases at V and 5 bases at J, with 14 bases between the two ends. Full variable domain (rest looked up from reference TRBV2 and TRBJ1-5): EPEVTQTPSHQVTQMGQEVILRCVPISNHLYFYWYRQILGQKVEFLVSFYNNEISEKSEIFDDQFSVERPDGSNFTLKIRSTKLEDSAMYFCASSDRLGVDQPQHFGDGTRLSIL.

Remarks on this clone: A read error may explain this, as a much larger clone is one base away. The genes are TRBV25-1 and TRBJ2-3; TRBD1 is a possible D gene (6 bases). The germline CDR1 and CDR2 sequences are MGHDK and SYGVNS. CDR3 length equals 13 residues. With 8 bases removed from V and 4 bases from J, the gap between germline ends came to 13 bases. The CDR3 protein is CASGLGAPDTQYF. The CDR3 DNA follows: TGTGCCAGCGGCCTGGGGGCTCCAGATACGCAGTATTTT.

The V call is TRBV9, the J call TRBJ2-5, with D possibly matching TRBD1 (6 bases). The length of the CDR3 is 17 residues. Trimming shortened V by 0 bases and J by 0 bases, and 15 bases separated the two germline ends. Germline CDR1 is SGDLS and CDR2 is YYNGEE. CDR3 residues: CASSVEAGGQHQETQYF. DNA for the CDR3: TGTGCCAGCAGCGTAGAGGCCGGAGGACAGCACCAAGAGACCCAGTACTTC.

The chain couples TRBV29-1 to TRBJ2-5; the D gene could be TRBD1 or TRBD2 (5 bases each). The CDR3 contains 12 residues. V lost 7 bases, J lost 4 bases, and 13 bases lay in between. Per the germline V gene, CDR1 is SQVTM and CDR2 is ANQGSEA. In nucleotides, the CDR3 is TGCAGCGGGAGGACCCAGGGAGAGACCCAGTACTTC. It specifies CSGRTQGETQYF.

V is TRBV14 and J is TRBJ2-7; weak D call: TRBD2 (6 bases). CDR3 length: 15 residues. V was trimmed by 8 bases and J by 1 base, leaving 18 bases between them. Germline values: CDR1 SGHDN, CDR2 FVKESK. The CDR3 DNA reads TGTGCCAGCCAAAGGACGGGGGAGGTTTCCTACGAGCAGTACTTC. Translating it yields CASQRTGEVSYEQYF.

J is TRBJ2-3 and V is TRBV28, with D unresolved. The CDR3 is made up of 11 amino acids. The germline V gene encodes CDR1 MDHEN and CDR2 SYDVKM. V lost 5 bases and J lost 12, with 12 bases in between. In DNA, the CDR3 is TGTGCCAGCAGTGACTGGACCTCCCAGTATTTT. It yields the protein CASSDWTSQYF.

This sequence joins TRBV7-3 and TRBJ1-1; D not certain. The CDR3 consists of 12 residues. Per germline, CDR1 SGHTA and CDR2 FQGTGA. Deletions cut 5 bases from V and 10 bases from J, with 14 bases between. The chain's CDR3 is CASSHPPGRAFF. The CDR3, as DNA: TGTGCCAGCAGCCATCCCCCGGGGAGAGCTTTCTTT.

The rearrangement uses TRBV5-4 and TRBJ2-1; the match to TRBD2 covers 14 bases. Trimming at V came to 4 bases and at J to 2 bases, leaving 8 bases not matched to a gene. Per germline, CDR1 SGHNT and CDR2 YYREEE (reference sequence). The CDR3 is 18 amino acids. The CDR3 reads CASSRMGTSGSPYNEQFF. CDR3 nucleotide sequence: TGTGCCAGCAGCCGGATGGGGACTAGCGGGAGCCCCTACAATGAGCAGTTCTTC.

The chain recombines TRBV19 with TRBJ2-3, with 7 bases that match TRBD1. The length of the CDR3 is 14 residues. The germline CDR1 and CDR2 sequences are LNHDA and SQIVND (reference sequence). The V gene end was trimmed by 9 bases and the J gene end by 0 bases; junction bases not matched to a gene: 6. The DNA for the CDR3 is TGTGCCAGCACTCAGGGACAGAGCACAGATACGCAGTATTTT. Its translation is CASTQGQSTDTQYF.

This clone was detected once. The chain links TRBV9 to TRBJ1-2; the D is unclear. The CDR3 has 16 amino acids. From germline, CDR1 is SGDLS and CDR2 YYNGEE. Trimming removed 0 bases at V and 7 bases at J, with 19 bases between. The CDR3 loop reads CASSVAPPPRDSGYTF. The CDR3 bases are TGTGCCAGCAGCGTAGCACCCCCACCTCGGGATAGTGGCTACACCTTC.

V usage is TRBV7-8 and J usage is TRBJ2-1; TRBD2 matches at 9 bases. V lost 1 base, J lost 6 bases, and 7 bases stayed unmatched. CDR1 and CDR2 from the germline V gene are SGHVS and FQNEAQ. The CDR3 totals 16 residues. The CDR3 is CASSLGGLAGSNEQFF. The CDR3 DNA reads TGTGCCAGCAGCTTAGGGGGCCTAGCGGGATCCAATGAGCAGTTCTTC. The full variable domain, its missing parts supplied by reference TRBV7-8 and TRBJ2-1, is GAGVSQSPRYKVAKRGQDVALRCDPISGHVSLFWYQQALGQGPEFLTYFQNEAQLDKSGLPSDRFFAERPEGSVSTLKIQRTQQEDSAVYLCASSLGGLAGSNEQFFGPGTRLTVL.

This clone was seen a handful of times. The chain has TRBV5-1 and TRBJ2-1, with 7 bases fitting TRBD1. The V gene's germline CDR1 is SGHRS and CDR2 YFSETQ. The CDR3 is made up of 13 amino acids. The V segment lost 3 bases and the J segment 6 bases; nucleotides outside the gene matches: 3. CDR3 amino acids: CASSWDSLNEQFF. CDR3 in DNA: TGCGCCAGCAGCTGGGACAGCCTCAATGAGCAGTTCTTC.

The genes are TRBV10-3 and TRBJ2-1, with 8 bases lining up with TRBD2. The V segment lost 7 bases and the J segment 5 bases; nucleotides outside the gene matches: 13. Germline CDR1 is ENHRY and CDR2 is SYGVKD. The CDR3 runs 16 residues. The CDR3: CAITPGGTWVDNEQFF. CDR3 sequence (DNA): TGTGCCATCACCCCGGGAGGGACTTGGGTTGACAATGAGCAGTTCTTC.

To note about this clone: Because the CDR3 is missing its conserved closing phenylalanine or tryptophan, this is likely a read error. CDR3 DNA sequence: TGTGCCATCAGTGAGGACCTAGGAGGCACATACGAGCAGTACCTC. It is translated as CAISEDLGGTYEQYL. The genes are TRBV10-3 and TRBJ2-7; a possible D gene is TRBD2 (5 bases). The germline CDR1 and CDR2 sequences are ENHRY and SYGVKD. Trimming took 2 bases from V and 4 from J, leaving 15 bases between them. This CDR3 spans 15 amino acids.

This clone was seen only a few times. The chain carries TRBV7-2 and TRBJ2-7; D remains ambiguous. The V gene lost 0 bases and the J gene lost 0 bases, with 6 bases spanning the gap. Germline CDR1 is SGHTA and CDR2 is FQGNSA. The CDR3 is 14 residues long. DNA for the CDR3: TGTGCCAGCAGCTTAGCGGGAACCTCCTACGAGCAGTACTTC. Its protein is CASSLAGTSYEQYF. Full variable domain (remainder filled in from reference TRBV7-2 and TRBJ2-7): GAGVSQSPSNKVTEKGKDVELRCDPISGHTALYWYRQSLGQGLEFLIYFQGNSAPDKSGLPSDRFSAERTGGSVSTLTIQRTQQEDSAVYLCASSLAGTSYEQYFGPGTRLTVT.

The chain links TRBV4-1 to TRBJ1-4; D is ambiguous. Trimming removed 1 base from V and 3 bases from J, with 9 bases in between. Germline loops: CDR1 MGHRA, CDR2 YSYEKL. This CDR3 is 15 amino acids long. The CDR3, as DNA: TGCGCCAGCAGCCAAGGAACCCGGGCTAATGAAAAACTGTTTTTT. Its protein product is CASSQGTRANEKLFF.

The rearrangement links TRBV7-8 to TRBJ2-7; D is possibly TRBD2 (6 bases). The CDR3 totals 13 residues. CDR1 is SGHVS, CDR2 FQNEAQ, per germline. V was trimmed by 2 bases and J by 6 bases, leaving 11 bases between them. This CDR3 reads CASSLRRGGEQYF. The CDR3 DNA reads as TGTGCCAGCAGCTTACGGAGGGGCGGCGAGCAGTACTTC.

The chain combines TRBV6-5 with TRBJ2-1, with TRBD2 matching 13 bases. V lost 5 bases to trimming and J lost 9 bases; unmatched junction nucleotides: 4. Germline CDR1 is MNHEY and CDR2 is SVGAGI. This CDR3 region has 14 residues. CDR3 DNA: TGTGCCAGCAGTGCGACTAGCGGGAGGAGTGAGCAGTTCTTC. Translation: CASSATSGRSEQFF.

CDR3 region: CASSVTAKNIQYF. The CDR3 DNA is TGTGCCAGCAGCGTAACAGCCAAAAACATTCAGTACTTC. The chain links TRBV9 to TRBJ2-4, with no clear D. The CDR3 is 13 amino acids. With 1 base removed from V and 0 bases from J, the gap between germline ends came to 2 bases. The germline V gene has CDR1 SGDLS and CDR2 YYNGEE.

Many counts were recorded for this clone. The rearrangement uses TRBV19 and TRBJ2-7; unclear D gene. V was shortened by 5 bases and J by 7 bases, with 12 bases between the two germline ends. The CDR3 totals 12 residues. Germline V lookup: CDR1 LNHDA, CDR2 SQIVND (reference sequence). The chain's CDR3 is CASSFSLGEQYF. The CDR3 DNA reads as TGTGCCAGTAGTTTTTCCTTAGGAGAGCAGTACTTC.

The gene calls are TRBV6-6 and TRBJ2-5, with D perhaps given as TRBD1 or TRBD2 (6 bases each). This CDR3 has 15 residues. CDR1 is MNHNY, CDR2 SVGAGI, per germline (reference sequence). Trimming removed 6 bases at V and 5 bases at J, with 19 bases between. CDR3 DNA sequence: TGTGCCAGCAGCACCGAGGGGGGCGCGCGGGAGACCCAGTACTTC. It translates to CASSTEGGARETQYF.

J is TRBJ2-2 and V is TRBV4-3, with TRBD1 matching 9 bases. CDR1 and CDR2 (germline): LGHNA, YSLEER. The CDR3 has 17 residues. The junction had 8 bases not matched to a gene; V was cut back by 0 bases and J by 6 bases. The CDR3 sequence: CASSQDHGTGWSGELFF. In DNA, the CDR3 is TGCGCCAGCAGCCAAGATCATGGGACAGGGTGGTCCGGGGAGCTGTTTTTT.

This clone occurred once. The genes are TRBV5-1 and TRBJ2-2, with D maybe TRBD2 (5 bases). The CDR3 contains 15 residues. From germline, CDR1 is SGHRS and CDR2 YFSETQ. The germline V and J ends were trimmed by 6 bases and 0 bases, with 12 bases remaining between them. CDR3 amino acids: CASMRSGTNTGELFF. DNA of the CDR3: TGCGCCAGCATGCGTTCGGGGACGAACACCGGGGAGCTGTTTTTT.

For this clone: Other DNA sequences in this sample translate to the same CDR3. The chain links TRBV6-6 to TRBJ1-1; D call uncertain. This CDR3 is built from 14 residues. V lost 5 bases and J lost 2, with 12 bases in between. Per germline, CDR1 MNHNY and CDR2 SVGAGI (reference sequence). This CDR3 reads CASSLATGNTEAFF. In DNA, the CDR3 is TGTGCCAGCAGTCTAGCGACCGGCAACACTGAAGCTTTCTTT.

This chain links TRBV29-1 with TRBJ2-1; possibly TRBD1 for D (6 bases). This CDR3 region has 12 residues. V lost 7 bases, J lost 9 bases, and 16 bases lay in between. Germline assignment: CDR1 SQVTM and CDR2 ANQGSEA. The CDR3 bases are TGCAGCGCCATGACAGGAAGTGTTGAGCAGTTCTTC. This sequence encodes CSAMTGSVEQFF.

V is TRBV29-1 and J is TRBJ2-5; D call uncertain. In germline, CDR1 is SQVTM, CDR2 ANQGSEA. V shed 7 bases and J shed 4 bases, with 10 bases lying between them. CDR3 length: 11 amino acids. In nucleotides, the CDR3 is TGCAGCGCTAACTTGGGAGAGACCCAGTACTTC. Translating gives CSANLGETQYF.

This clone was seen more than once but under ten times. The rearrangement joins TRBV15 to TRBJ2-1; 10 bases are shared with TRBD2. J was trimmed by 5 bases and V by 4 bases; bases with no gene match: 5. The CDR3 contains 15 residues. Looked up from germline, CDR1 is LNHNV and CDR2 is YYDKDF (reference sequence). CDR3: CATSTWTSGNNEQFF. In DNA, the CDR3 is TGTGCCACCAGCACCTGGACTAGCGGTAACAATGAGCAGTTCTTC.

The V gene is TRBV27, the J gene TRBJ1-5; a weak D match, TRBD1 (5 bases). Germline assignment: CDR1 MNHEY and CDR2 SMNVEV (reference sequence). The CDR3 loop spans 15 amino acids. V lost 5 bases and J 6 bases, leaving 17 bases between the germline ends. The CDR3 reads CASSPGGIPSQPQHF. CDR3 DNA: TGTGCCAGCAGTCCCGGGGGGATTCCCAGTCAGCCCCAGCATTTT.

The chain couples TRBV27 to TRBJ2-3, with TRBD2 as a possible D gene (5 bases). The ends were cut back, 0 bases at V and 1 base at J, with 11 bases in the middle. This CDR3 has 16 amino acids. CDR1 MNHEY and CDR2 SMNVEV come from the germline V gene (reference sequence). This CDR3 is CASSLSDRERTDTQYF. The CDR3 bases are TGTGCCAGCAGTTTATCGGATCGGGAACGCACAGATACGCAGTATTTT.